Presented here are 5 T cell receptor beta chains from one specimen sequenced in a study of blood T cells in healthy people across ages. A second PCR, run for about 6 to 12 cycles, used a sample-barcoded 5' primer plus a J-beta primer mix. MiXCR was run by TCRdb on the 5' RACE reads, yielding one entry per CDR3 protein. The sample lists about 640,000 distinct CDR3 sequences; 58% were seen once. What was sequenced was blood. The receptors derive from a man in his 60s in good health.

The gene calls are TRBV7-9 and TRBJ2-3, with TRBD1 matching over 7 bases. The CDR3 consists of 17 residues. CDR1 is SEHNR and CDR2 is FQNEAQ in the germline V gene (reference sequence). V lost 2 bases, J lost 3 bases, and 11 bases stayed unmatched. The CDR3 reads CASSLYPPGTATDTQYF. The CDR3 region has the DNA TGTGCCAGCAGCTTATATCCCCCCGGGACAGCAACAGATACGCAGTATTTT.

This sequence joins TRBV9 and TRBJ2-4; 15 bases match TRBD2. The J call may not be correct, given that the DNA end is closer to TRBJ2-5. Germline V gene data show CDR1 as SGDLS and CDR2 as YYNGEE. The CDR3 runs to 20 residues. CDR3 protein: CASSEAPLGLAGGRQETQYF. The CDR3 bases are TGTGCCAGCAGCGAGGCCCCTCTGGGACTAGCGGGGGGAAGGCAAGAGACCCAGTACTTC.

This chain uses TRBV20-1 with TRBJ2-1, with TRBD1 matching over 12 bases. CDR1 and CDR2 from the germline V gene are DFQATT and SNEGSKA (reference sequence). This CDR3 is 15 amino acids long. J gave up 8 bases and V 5 bases, and 10 bases lay outside the gene matches. The CDR3 here is CSASGTGGFKDEQFF. The CDR3 bases are TGCAGTGCTTCCGGGACAGGGGGCTTTAAGGATGAGCAGTTCTTC.

The CDR3 is CASSFPGTNQETQYF. CDR3 DNA sequence: TGCGCCAGCAGCTTCCCGGGGACAAATCAAGAGACCCAGTACTTC. The chain recombines TRBV5-1 with TRBJ2-5; possible D gene TRBD1, 6 bases. The germline V gene encodes CDR1 SGHRS and CDR2 YFSETQ. The CDR3 is 15 residues long. Trimming removed 2 bases from V and 2 bases from J, with 13 bases in between. Supplemented by reference TRBV5-1 and TRBJ2-5, the full variable domain reads KAGVTQTPRYLIKTRGQQVTLSCSPISGHRSVSWYQQTPGQGLQFLFEYFSETQRNKGNFPGRFSGRQFSNSRSEMNVSTLELGDSALYLCASSFPGTNQETQYFGPGTRLLVL.

This chain connects TRBV4-2 to TRBJ2-2, with D tentatively TRBD2 (7 bases). Germline V gives CDR1 LGHNA, CDR2 YNFKEQ. CDR3 size: 16 residues. The V end lost 2 bases, the J end lost 5 bases, and 15 bases lay between the germline ends. The CDR3 DNA sequence: TGTGCCAGCAGCCAAAGGTGGGGGGGCGATACCGGGGAGCTGTTTTTT. Translated: CASSQRWGGDTGELFF.